This is a list of T cell receptor beta chains from one sample in a study of long-term antiretroviral therapy in people with HIV. TCRdb's table, derived via immunoSEQ multiplex PCR, lists solely in-frame clones and lacks some. The sample includes tens of thousands of clones, approximately 91% seen only once; the top ten take 6% to 8.5%. Sequenced material: unsorted PBMCs, taken about 5 years before starting antiretroviral therapy. These receptors all come from a man aged 45-65 years with HIV. CDR3s include the opening cysteine and the closing phenylalanine or tryptophan. Each record gives: V gene, D gene, CDR3 protein. The D gene is left open where the match is weak.

V: TRBV30
D: -
CDR3: CAWRGGDKQGIHTEAFF

V: TRBV6-1
D: TRBD1
CDR3: CASSRDRRTGDTQYF

V: TRBV5-1
D: -
CDR3: CASSFGGTNEKLFF

V: TRBV18
D: -
CDR3: CASSQAGSDQPQHF

V: TRBV19
D: -
CDR3: CASLRWTEAFF

V: TRBV9
D: -
CDR3: CASSPQSQNYGYTF

V: TRBV2
D: -
CDR3: CASIANPTDTQYF

V: TRBV9
D: TRBD1
CDR3: CASSVTGANTGELFF

V: TRBV2
D: -
CDR3: CASSTQGNTEAFF

V: TRBV19
D: -
CDR3: CASSIAGTGLGSPLHF

V: TRBV5-6
D: -
CDR3: CASSLTAGVEKLFF

V: TRBV7-2
D: -
CDR3: CASRGRGDYGYTF

V: TRBV7-9
D: -
CDR3: CASSSVSEAFF

V: TRBV6-1
D: -
CDR3: CASSGGTGGYF

V: TRBV27
D: -
CDR3: CASSLSPPGELFF

V: TRBV11-2
D: -
CDR3: CASSFEAGVNSIYEQYF

V: TRBV28
D: -
CDR3: CASSFEAATNEKLFF

V: TRBV9
D: -
CDR3: CASSLGASAWEETQYF

V: TRBV5-1
D: -
CDR3: CASSPLGTSYNEQFF

V: TRBV28
D: TRBD1
CDR3: CASSQPGQTEETQYF

V: TRBV7-3
D: -
CDR3: CASSLMADNSPLHF

V: TRBV7-3
D: TRBD2
CDR3: CASSALTSGRARGANVLTF

V: TRBV6-5
D: TRBD2
CDR3: CASSQLAGSTDTQYF

V: TRBV30
D: -
CDR3: CAWSDGSSYNEQFF

V: TRBV28
D: -
CDR3: CASSPTLSGNTIYF

V: TRBV7-8
D: TRBD1
CDR3: CASRLVPGQGAYEQYF

V: TRBV5-4
D: TRBD2
CDR3: CASSLASSGRDEQFF

V: TRBV5-4
D: -
CDR3: CASSLAPGAGGYTF

V: TRBV6-5
D: -
CDR3: CASSSGIVANEKLFF

V: TRBV30
D: TRBD1
CDR3: CAWSPLDRDYYGYTF

V: TRBV5-1
D: -
CDR3: CASSWASRGSRFNYGYTF

V: TRBV28
D: TRBD1
CDR3: CASSSGGADYGYTF

V: TRBV6-5
D: -
CDR3: CASSYWRGSGTGELFF

V: TRBV19
D: TRBD1
CDR3: CASTRTGQGSNEQYF

V: TRBV28
D: -
CDR3: CASRQGYNEQFF

V: TRBV7-2
D: -
CDR3: CASRLGNQPQHF

V: TRBV7-7
D: TRBD1
CDR3: CASSLARRDRGRLEKETQYF

V: TRBV2
D: -
CDR3: CASSELTQTEAFF

V: TRBV19
D: TRBD1
CDR3: CASRVGQAGELFF

V: TRBV5-5
D: TRBD1
CDR3: CASSSGQGDSYEQYF

V: TRBV28
D: -
CDR3: CASSLRVTGELFF